This record concerns one T cell receptor (beta chain) sequence. Its antigen is currently not known. It has no much larger one-base neighbor in the sample; base qualities were not kept. From V the trimming removes 10 bases and from J it removes 2 bases, while the gene matches leave 5 bases of the junction unaccounted for. Looking up the germline V gene (reference sequence) yields CDR1 MNHEY and CDR2 SMNVEV. Spanning cysteine to phenylalanine, the CDR3 consists of 12 amino acids. CDR3 DNA is the only sequence kept; it has 36 bases, read in frame from the first base. The sample originates from a study of cytomegalovirus exposure and HLA in healthy donors (dated by TCRdb to 2015 to 2018). Notes on the research overall: The 700 or so repertoires of the first cohort and the 120 validation repertoires were produced on the same platform, according to a later analysis. The study was designed to test whether signatures of past pathogen exposure could be identified by cataloging public T cell receptors. A separate validation cohort of roughly 130 different subjects was used in addition to the approximately 640-subject first cohort. The study combined high-throughput TCR immunosequencing, statistical association of individual TCRs with disease status, and machine learning to predict cytomegalovirus infection status.

The method was the immunoSEQ multiplex PCR assay. On the study's bioinformatics: A statistical classification framework was built to diagnose cytomegalovirus status from the catalog of TCR beta chain sequences. Here the immuneACCESS table is served through TCRdb, limited to in-frame sequences with V and J called. Missing clones are a known gap in these copies; in checked studies unresolved V genes cover under half, and the rest lacks a known reason. From that table come the V and J calls and clone size; the DNA was used to work out D and trimming. This sample is represented by tens of thousands of clones; roughly 97% of them were singletons. About 2.4% of the sample comes from the top ten. The donors belonged to the validation cohort of about 120 subjects, which was separate from the roughly 700-subject first cohort. Study-wide conclusions, independent of this receptor: Most TCR sequences were observed very rarely across donors, whereas some public TCRs were present in many individuals. Three of the identified cytomegalovirus-associated TCR beta chains were confirmed in vitro to be specific for cytomegalovirus antigens. The classifier was reported to diagnose cytomegalovirus status with high specificity and sensitivity in both the original cohort and the validation cohort. All 110 or so repertoires were used to score co-occurrence in the validation cohort in a later analysis, because that analysis had no HLA typing for the cohort. In a later analysis, TCRs clustered in the first cohort were found to also tend to co-occur in the roughly 120 validation repertoires, with 94% of cluster scores above 0. It was suggested by the authors that the approach could potentially be generalized to other disease states and immunological phenotypes. The study gave a list of about 160 TCR beta chains associated with cytomegalovirus.

Sequenced input: PBMCs. The sequence links TRBV27 to TRBJ2-7, and 7 junction bases match TRBD1. The clonotype comes from a man aged 18 to 29 in good health and CMV-seronegative. The CDR3 amino acid sequence is: CATRQGPYEQYF. The nucleotide sequence reads as follows: TGTGCCACCCGACAGGGCCCCTACGAGCAGTACTTC.